These T cell receptor beta chains were read from a single sample in a study of monozygotic twins with inflammatory bowel disease. TCRdb re-called the 5' RACE reads and gives one entry per CDR3 protein, without DNA. Recorded for this sample: 190,000 or so distinct CDR3 sequences. Sequencing was done on a sample of blood. The receptors come from a human donor with ulcerative colitis or Crohn's disease, or a healthy co-twin of an affected twin (not recorded which). The CDR3 runs from the conserved cysteine through the conserved F or W.

v_call	j_call	cdr3_aa
TRBV6-2/TRBV6-3	TRBJ2-7	CASMTPGALVGEQYF
TRBV7-2	TRBJ1-2	CASSLGGTGPNYGYTF
TRBV7-9	TRBJ2-1	CASTSRGSNNEQFF
TRBV7-9	TRBJ1-2	CASSTQGAYGYTF
TRBV7-6	TRBJ2-3	CASSKSSGALDSTDTQYF
TRBV20-1	TRBJ1-1	CSAPVPGQGLAEAFF
TRBV19	TRBJ2-7	CASSSLTGVNRYEQYF
TRBV20-1	TRBJ2-1	CSARSTGPSNLNEQFF
TRBV5-1	TRBJ2-5	CASSWGQGRGETQYF
TRBV29-1	TRBJ1-1	CSGEGGGTEAFF
TRBV11-2	TRBJ2-3	CASSLATGGADTQYF
TRBV10-3	TRBJ1-1	CAISPASGTEAFF
TRBV14	TRBJ1-6	CASSQGRGSPLHF
TRBV7-3	TRBJ1-1	CASSLSGGTGTEAFF
TRBV15	TRBJ1-4	CATSRDTPGQGEKLFF
TRBV5-5	TRBJ1-2	CASSLGRLGNYGYTF
TRBV5-4	TRBJ2-3	CASSGGLAMSTDTQYF
TRBV7-9	TRBJ1-1	CASSLTGGFSTEAFF
TRBV5-1	TRBJ1-2	CASSLGGKSAYGYTF
TRBV3-1	TRBJ1-1	CASSPRDRRFNTEAFF
TRBV28	TRBJ1-2	CASSSTGMGNGYTF
TRBV5-1	TRBJ2-7	CASSWDIGLYEQYF
TRBV7-9	TRBJ2-7	CASSSFGHAYEQYF
TRBV7-2	TRBJ1-3	CASSLARRSGDGGNTIYF
TRBV6-2/TRBV6-3	TRBJ1-1	CASSYEGAVRTEAFF
TRBV11-2	TRBJ2-7	CASSFGLHEQYF
TRBV24-1	TRBJ2-3	CATSGTGYDTQYF
TRBV20-1	TRBJ2-7	CSARPRDASSYYEQYF
TRBV12-3/TRBV12-4	TRBJ2-6	CASSFIGFGANVLTF
TRBV14	TRBJ1-2	CASSQNPRGDGYTF
TRBV28	TRBJ1-2	CASSLSTGGPMGYTF
TRBV5-1	TRBJ2-7	CASSLASSRGSHEQYF
TRBV12-3/TRBV12-4	TRBJ1-5	CASSSRDSQAEPQHF
TRBV19	TRBJ2-5	CASSKSRFQETQYF
TRBV6-1	TRBJ1-6	CASSTQGFGNSPLHF
TRBV6-5	TRBJ1-2	CASSYGDFYGYTF
TRBV10-3	TRBJ1-4	CAISEPGGARKLFF
TRBV9	TRBJ2-5	CASSVDMRVGTQYF
TRBV12-3/TRBV12-4	TRBJ2-1	CASSTKRTGSTQFF
TRBV18	TRBJ1-1	CASSPRQGEAFF
TRBV5-1	TRBJ1-6	CASKGTGNSPLHF
TRBV7-9	TRBJ1-1	CASSLENTEAFF
TRBV10-3	TRBJ1-2	CAISQTGAYGYTF
TRBV6-6	TRBJ1-4	CASTPTGVEKLFF
TRBV13	TRBJ2-3	CASSLQGGLDTQYF
TRBV6-1	TRBJ1-6	CASSEQTGENSPLHF
TRBV20-1	TRBJ2-5	CSASLARETQYF
TRBV19	TRBJ2-3	CASSMARGRTDTQYF